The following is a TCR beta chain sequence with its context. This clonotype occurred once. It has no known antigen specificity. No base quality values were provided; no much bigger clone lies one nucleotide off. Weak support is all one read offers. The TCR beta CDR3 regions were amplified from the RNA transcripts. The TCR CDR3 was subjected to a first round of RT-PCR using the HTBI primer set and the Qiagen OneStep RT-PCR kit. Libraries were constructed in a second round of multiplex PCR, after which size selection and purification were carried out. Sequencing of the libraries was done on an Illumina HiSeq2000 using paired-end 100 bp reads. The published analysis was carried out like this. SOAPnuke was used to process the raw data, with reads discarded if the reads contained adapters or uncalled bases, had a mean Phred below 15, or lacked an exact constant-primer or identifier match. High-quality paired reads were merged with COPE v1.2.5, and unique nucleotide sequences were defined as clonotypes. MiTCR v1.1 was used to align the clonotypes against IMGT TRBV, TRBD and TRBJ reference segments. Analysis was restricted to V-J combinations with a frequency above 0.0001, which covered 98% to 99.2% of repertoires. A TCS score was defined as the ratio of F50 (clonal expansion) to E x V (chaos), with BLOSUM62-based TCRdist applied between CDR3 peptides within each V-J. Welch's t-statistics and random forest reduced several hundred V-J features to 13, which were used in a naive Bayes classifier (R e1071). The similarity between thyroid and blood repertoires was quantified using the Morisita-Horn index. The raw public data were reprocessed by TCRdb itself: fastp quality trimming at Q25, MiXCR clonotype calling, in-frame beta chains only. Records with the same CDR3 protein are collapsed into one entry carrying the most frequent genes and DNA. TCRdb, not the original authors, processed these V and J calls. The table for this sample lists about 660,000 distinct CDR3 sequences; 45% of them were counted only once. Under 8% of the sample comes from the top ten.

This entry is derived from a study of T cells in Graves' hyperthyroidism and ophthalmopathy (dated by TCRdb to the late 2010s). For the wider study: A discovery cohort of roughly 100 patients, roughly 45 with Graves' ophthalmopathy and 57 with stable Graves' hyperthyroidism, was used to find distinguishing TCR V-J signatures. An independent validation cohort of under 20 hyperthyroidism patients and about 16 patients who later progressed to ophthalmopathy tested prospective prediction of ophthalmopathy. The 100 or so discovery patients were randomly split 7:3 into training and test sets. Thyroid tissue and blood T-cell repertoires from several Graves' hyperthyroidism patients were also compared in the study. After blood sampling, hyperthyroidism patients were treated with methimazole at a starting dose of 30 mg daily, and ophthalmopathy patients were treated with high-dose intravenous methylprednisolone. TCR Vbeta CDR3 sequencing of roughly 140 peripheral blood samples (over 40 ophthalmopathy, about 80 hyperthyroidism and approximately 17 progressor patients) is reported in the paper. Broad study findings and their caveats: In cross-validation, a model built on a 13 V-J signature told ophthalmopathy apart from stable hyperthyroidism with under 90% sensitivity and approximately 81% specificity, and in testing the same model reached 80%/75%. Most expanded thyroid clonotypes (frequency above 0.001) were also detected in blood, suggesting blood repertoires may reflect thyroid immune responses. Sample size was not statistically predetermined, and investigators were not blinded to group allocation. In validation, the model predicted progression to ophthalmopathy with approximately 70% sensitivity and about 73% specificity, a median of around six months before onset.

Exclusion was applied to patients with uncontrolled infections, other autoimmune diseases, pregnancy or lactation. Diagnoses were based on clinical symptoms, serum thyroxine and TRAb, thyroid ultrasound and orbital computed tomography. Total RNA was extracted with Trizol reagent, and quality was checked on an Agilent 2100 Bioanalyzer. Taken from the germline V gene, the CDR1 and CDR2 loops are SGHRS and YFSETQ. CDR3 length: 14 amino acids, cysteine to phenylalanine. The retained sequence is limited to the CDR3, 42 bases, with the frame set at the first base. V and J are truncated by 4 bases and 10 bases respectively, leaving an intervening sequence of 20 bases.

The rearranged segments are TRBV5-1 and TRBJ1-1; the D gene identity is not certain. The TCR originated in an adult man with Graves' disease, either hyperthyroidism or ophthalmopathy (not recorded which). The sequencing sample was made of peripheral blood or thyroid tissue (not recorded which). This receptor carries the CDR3 CASSLDGLGLGAFF. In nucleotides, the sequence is TGCGCCAGCAGCCTGGACGGGCTTGGTTTAGGAGCTTTCTTT.